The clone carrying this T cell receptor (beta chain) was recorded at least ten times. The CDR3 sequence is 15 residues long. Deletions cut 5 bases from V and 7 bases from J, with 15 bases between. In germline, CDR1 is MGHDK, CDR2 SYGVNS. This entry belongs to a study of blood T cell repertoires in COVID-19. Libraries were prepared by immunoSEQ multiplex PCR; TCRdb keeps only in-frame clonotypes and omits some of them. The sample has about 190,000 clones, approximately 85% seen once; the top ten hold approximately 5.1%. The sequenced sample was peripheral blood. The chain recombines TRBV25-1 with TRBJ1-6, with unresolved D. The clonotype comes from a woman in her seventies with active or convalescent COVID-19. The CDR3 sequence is CASSPLAGGNSPLHF. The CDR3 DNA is TGTGCCAGCAGTCCCCTTGCAGGAGGGAATTCACCCCTCCACTTT.